The rows below give T cell receptor beta chains drawn from one sample of a study of CD8+ T cells in alopecia areata. Measured with immunoSEQ multiplex PCR; TCRdb has only the in-frame clones, and not every one. The sample lists 15,000 to 20,000 clones, approximately 59% seen once, with approximately 8% in the top ten. The sample in question was skin, obtained at week 4, from a patient treated with tofacitinib. The receptors derive from a human donor with alopecia areata. Both conserved end residues are part of each CDR3. Clone size is shown for a subset of rows, as once, few, many or a class of expanded clone.

v_gene,abundance,j_gene,CDR3aa
TRBV28,-,TRBJ2-7,CASSLEDMSYEQYF
TRBV10-3,-,TRBJ2-5,CAISEPTGDPKETQYF
TRBV2,few,TRBJ1-1,CASSERDRVDTEAFF
TRBV6-5,-,TRBJ2-7,CASSESQNYEQYF
TRBV7-2,-,TRBJ2-3,CASSTTSGGSSTDTQYF
TRBV7-2,-,TRBJ2-2,CASRGGGTGELFF
TRBV7-9,few,TRBJ2-1,CASSLGASIHQFF
TRBV7-3,-,TRBJ2-1,CASSLVGGNSYNEQFF
TRBV9,once,TRBJ1-5,CASSGDREGNQPQHF
TRBV7-9,few,TRBJ1-1,CASSLTGGNTEAFF
TRBV7-8,-,TRBJ1-1,CASSFGIAGTEAFF
TRBV6-5,large,TRBJ1-4,CASSYSVGDEKLFF
TRBV4-2,-,TRBJ2-7,CASSQDPRTGGTYEQYF
TRBV7-9,-,TRBJ2-6,CASSLDSSGANVLTF
TRBV30,-,TRBJ2-5,CAWSGSSGGAGEETQYF
TRBV7-2,-,TRBJ1-5,CASSLRPTPALWHF
TRBV13,-,TRBJ1-2,CASSFAGGGYTF
TRBV5-1,-,TRBJ1-1,CASSLARGPTNTEAFF
TRBV12-5,-,TRBJ1-2,CASGSPLEKLAANYGYTF
TRBV7-2,few,TRBJ2-3,CASSLRLAGLPDTQYF
TRBV2,-,TRBJ2-5,CASSGLGETQYF
TRBV4-1,-,TRBJ1-2,CASSQGFTNYGYTF
TRBV19,-,TRBJ1-5,CASRSVDRGNQPQHF
TRBV5-1,once,TRBJ2-7,CASSLEAPPYEQYF
TRBV4-2,-,TRBJ2-7,CASSQDVGGIGEQYF
TRBV2,few,TRBJ1-5,CASGREQPQHF
TRBV19,-,TRBJ1-1,CASSMGQGNTEAFF
TRBV4-1,-,TRBJ2-1,CASSQERVVRVNEQFF
TRBV7-2,-,TRBJ2-4,CASSLKVLTKNIQYF
TRBV7-2,-,TRBJ2-7,CASSLGGDRREQYF
TRBV7-3,-,TRBJ1-1,CASSPGQGVGGTEAFF
TRBV2,few,TRBJ2-1,CASSEGLAGYNEQFF
TRBV28,-,TRBJ1-5,CASSLGGGGNQPQHF
TRBV27,-,TRBJ2-7,CASSTGTGNYEQYF
TRBV13,large,TRBJ1-6,CASSLGQRLSSPLHF
TRBV6-6,few,TRBJ2-7,CASSNIGISYEQYF
TRBV18,few,TRBJ1-2,CASSPQGGNYGYTF
TRBV5-8,-,TRBJ2-7,CASSSPDANEQYF
TRBV5-1,-,TRBJ1-1,CASRQGGTEAFF
TRBV7-3,medium-sized,TRBJ2-3,CASSRLRPGSGRTDTQYF
TRBV6-1,-,TRBJ2-4,CASSDLMDRGSHSKNIQYF
TRBV18,-,TRBJ2-7,CASSPTGGYEQYF
TRBV4-3,few,TRBJ1-1,CASSQEGGKRDTEAFF
TRBV28,few,TRBJ1-5,CASSKTGGIGQPQHF
TRBV6-1,-,TRBJ2-5,CASSPRMGEETQYF
TRBV5-6,-,TRBJ1-2,CASNNLDGTYGYTF
TRBV29-1,-,TRBJ2-1,CSVAGQIHNEQFF
TRBV7-9,once,TRBJ2-3,CASSLVLVGDTQYF
TRBV4-1,-,TRBJ1-5,CASSQVDMGLILNQPQHF
TRBV9,few,TRBJ2-3,CASSPRGQGTDTQYF
TRBV7-9,-,TRBJ2-7,CASSNAGGYEQYF
TRBV6-5,-,TRBJ2-3,CASSYSSRGTDTQYF
TRBV19,few,TRBJ2-2,CASSTRVAGELFF
TRBV6-1,-,TRBJ2-2,CASRLDRARGGLFF
TRBV7-9,-,TRBJ1-5,CASSVQSSNQPQHF
TRBV20-1,-,TRBJ2-1,CSARQLNEQFF
TRBV9,once,TRBJ2-1,CASSATGGLNNEQFF
TRBV30,once,TRBJ2-5,CAWSFGTSGGAGETQYF
TRBV6-6,few,TRBJ2-5,CASSYGRTGGKETQYF
TRBV28,few,TRBJ2-7,CASSFGGGLFEQYF